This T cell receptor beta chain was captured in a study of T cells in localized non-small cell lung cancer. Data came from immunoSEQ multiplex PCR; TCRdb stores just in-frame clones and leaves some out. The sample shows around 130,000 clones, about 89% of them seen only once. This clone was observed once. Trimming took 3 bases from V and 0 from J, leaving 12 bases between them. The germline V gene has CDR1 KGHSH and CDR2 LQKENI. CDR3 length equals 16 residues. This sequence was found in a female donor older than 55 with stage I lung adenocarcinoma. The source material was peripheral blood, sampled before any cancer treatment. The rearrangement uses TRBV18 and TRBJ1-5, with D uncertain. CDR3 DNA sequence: TGTGCCAGCTCACCTCAAATCGGAATTAGCAATCAGCCCCAGCATTTT. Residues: CASSPQIGISNQPQHF.